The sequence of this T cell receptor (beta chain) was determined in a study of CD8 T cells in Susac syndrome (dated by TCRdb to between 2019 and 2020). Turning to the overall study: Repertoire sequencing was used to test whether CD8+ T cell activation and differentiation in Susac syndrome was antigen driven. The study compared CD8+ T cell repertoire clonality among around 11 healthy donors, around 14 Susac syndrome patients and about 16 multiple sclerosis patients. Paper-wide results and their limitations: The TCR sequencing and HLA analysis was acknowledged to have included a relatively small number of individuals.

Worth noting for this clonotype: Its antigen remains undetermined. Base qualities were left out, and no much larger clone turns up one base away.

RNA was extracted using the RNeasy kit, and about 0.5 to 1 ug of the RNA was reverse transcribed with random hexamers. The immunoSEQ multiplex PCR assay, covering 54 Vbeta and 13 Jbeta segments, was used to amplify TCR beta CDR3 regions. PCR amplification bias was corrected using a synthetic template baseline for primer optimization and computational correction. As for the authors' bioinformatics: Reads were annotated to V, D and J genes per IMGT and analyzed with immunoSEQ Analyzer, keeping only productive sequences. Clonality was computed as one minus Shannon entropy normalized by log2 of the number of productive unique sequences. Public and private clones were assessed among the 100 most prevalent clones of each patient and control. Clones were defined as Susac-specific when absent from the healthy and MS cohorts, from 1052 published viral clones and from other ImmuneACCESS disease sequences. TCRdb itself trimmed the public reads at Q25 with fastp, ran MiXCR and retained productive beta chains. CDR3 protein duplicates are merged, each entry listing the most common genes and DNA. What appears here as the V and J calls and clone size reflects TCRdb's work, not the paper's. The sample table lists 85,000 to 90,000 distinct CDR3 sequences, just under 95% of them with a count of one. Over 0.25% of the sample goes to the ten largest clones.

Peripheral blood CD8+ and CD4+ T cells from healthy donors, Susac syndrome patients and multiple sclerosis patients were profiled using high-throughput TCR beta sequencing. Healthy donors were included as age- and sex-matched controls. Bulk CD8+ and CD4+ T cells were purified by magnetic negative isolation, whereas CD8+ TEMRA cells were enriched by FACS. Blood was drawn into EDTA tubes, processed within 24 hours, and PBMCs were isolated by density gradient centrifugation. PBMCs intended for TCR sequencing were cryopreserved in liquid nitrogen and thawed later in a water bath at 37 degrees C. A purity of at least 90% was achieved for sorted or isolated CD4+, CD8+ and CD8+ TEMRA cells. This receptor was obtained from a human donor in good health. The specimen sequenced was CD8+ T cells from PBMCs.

CDR3 sequence: CASSLWTASNYGYTF. The DNA is as follows: TGTGCCAGCAGCTTATGGACAGCGTCTAACTATGGCTACACCTTC. The chain is encoded by TRBV7-9 joined to TRBJ1-2; a tentative D call is TRBD1 (6 bases match). The V end loses 2 bases and the J end loses 0 bases, and a stretch of 10 bases separates them. According to the germline V gene (reference sequence), CDR1 reads SEHNR and CDR2 reads FQNEAQ. Its CDR3 holds 15 amino acids, cysteine through phenylalanine. The entry retains the CDR3 DNA only, 45 bases that are in frame from base 1.